This T cell receptor beta chain was captured by sequencing in a study of blood T cell repertoires in COVID-19. Study background: Acute and convalescent COVID-19 samples came from the United States, Italy and Spain. T cells, B-cell-depleted T cells, or PBMCs provided the cDNA or gDNA that served as material.

Per the original methods: Cell counts per sample came from amplifying reference gene primers. Libraries were prepared by immunoSEQ multiplex PCR; TCRdb keeps only in-frame clonotypes and omits some of them. Clone size and V and J calls were adopted from that table, with D and trimming inferred from the DNA. Altogether about 260,000 clones are present, approximately 90% being singletons, with the ten largest covering around 3.6%. The germline V gene has CDR1 SGHTA and CDR2 FQGTGA. V was cut by 0 bases and J by 5 bases, with 16 bases left in between. This CDR3 comprises 16 residues. The TCR originated in a man between 18 and 35 years old with active or convalescent COVID-19. Sequenced input: peripheral blood. The chain combines TRBV7-3 with TRBJ1-2, with no clear D. The CDR3 spells CASSLTPIPGLYGYTF. DNA of the CDR3: TGTGCCAGCAGCTTAACCCCCATTCCAGGCCTTTATGGCTACACCTTC.